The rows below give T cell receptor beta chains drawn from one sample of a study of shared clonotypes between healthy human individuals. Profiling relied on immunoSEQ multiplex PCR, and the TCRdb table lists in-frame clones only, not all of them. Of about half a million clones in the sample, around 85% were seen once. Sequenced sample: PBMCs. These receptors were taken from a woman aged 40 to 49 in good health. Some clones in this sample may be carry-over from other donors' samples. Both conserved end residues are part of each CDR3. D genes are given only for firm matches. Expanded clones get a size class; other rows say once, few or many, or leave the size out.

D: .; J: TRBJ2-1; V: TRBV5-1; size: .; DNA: TGCGCCAGCAGCTTGGGGCCGACCAATGAGCAGTTCTTC; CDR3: CASSLGPTNEQFF
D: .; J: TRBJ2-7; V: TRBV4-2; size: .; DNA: TGTGCCAGCAGCCAAGCAAAAGGCAGGGTCTACGAGCAGTACTTC; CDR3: CASSQAKGRVYEQYF
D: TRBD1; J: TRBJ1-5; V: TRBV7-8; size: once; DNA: TGTGCCAGCAGCTTAGACGGGGGACAGTTGTATAGCAATCAGCCCCAGCATTTT; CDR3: CASSLDGGQLYSNQPQHF
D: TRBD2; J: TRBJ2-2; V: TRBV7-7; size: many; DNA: TGTGCCAGCAGCCCGGGACTAGCGGGAGTGGGGGAGCTGTTTTTT; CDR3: CASSPGLAGVGELFF
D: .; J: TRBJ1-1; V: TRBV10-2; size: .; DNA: TGCGCCAGCAGTGAATACCAAAACACTGAAGCTTTCTTT; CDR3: CASSEYQNTEAFF
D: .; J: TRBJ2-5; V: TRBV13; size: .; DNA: TGTGCCAGCAGCCTGGGACAATCCCAAGAGACCCAGTACTTC; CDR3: CASSLGQSQETQYF
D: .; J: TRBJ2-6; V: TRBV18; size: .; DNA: TGTGCCAGCTCACCACAGGGAGGGGCCAACGTCCTGACTTTC; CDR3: CASSPQGGANVLTF
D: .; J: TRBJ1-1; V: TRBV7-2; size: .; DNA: TGTGCCAGCAGCTTAGCAGGACAGTGGAGCACTGAAGCTTTCTTT; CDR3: CASSLAGQWSTEAFF
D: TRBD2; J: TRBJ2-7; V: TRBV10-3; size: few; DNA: TGTGCCATCAGTGACATAAGCGGGAGGGGCTCCTACGAGCAGTACTTC; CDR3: CAISDISGRGSYEQYF
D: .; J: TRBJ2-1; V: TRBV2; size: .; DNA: TGTGCCAGCAGGCGAACTCCTCTCGCCTACAATGAGCAGTTCTTC; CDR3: CASRRTPLAYNEQFF
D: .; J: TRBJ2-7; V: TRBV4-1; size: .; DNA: TGCGCCAGCAGCCAAGTCCTGGGGGCCTCCTACGAGCAGTACTTC; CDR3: CASSQVLGASYEQYF
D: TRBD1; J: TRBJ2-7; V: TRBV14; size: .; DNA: TGTGCCAGCAGCCAGAAAGGGGGCCGGTACGAGCAGTACTTC; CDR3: CASSQKGGRYEQYF
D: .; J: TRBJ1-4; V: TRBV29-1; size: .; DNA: TGCAGCGTTGGGGAAACTAATGAAAAACTGTTTTTT; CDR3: CSVGETNEKLFF
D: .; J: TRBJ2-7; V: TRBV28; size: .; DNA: TGTGCCAGCAGTTTCGGACAAACCTACGAGCAGTACTTC; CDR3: CASSFGQTYEQYF
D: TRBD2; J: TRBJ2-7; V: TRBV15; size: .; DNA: TGTGCCACCAGCAGAGCTTGGACCCGGGGGGGCTACGAGCAGTACTTC; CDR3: CATSRAWTRGGYEQYF
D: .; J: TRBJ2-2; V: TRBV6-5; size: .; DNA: TGTGCCAGCAGTTCCGGACCCCAGCGCACCGGGGAGCTGTTTTTT; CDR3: CASSSGPQRTGELFF
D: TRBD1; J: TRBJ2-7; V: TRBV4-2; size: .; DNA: TGTGCCAGCAGCCAAGATGGCAGGGGGACCTACGAGCAGTACTTC; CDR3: CASSQDGRGTYEQYF
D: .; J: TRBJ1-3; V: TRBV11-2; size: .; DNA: TGTGCCAGCAGCTTAGGGGGAGCGGGAAACACCATATATTTT; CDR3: CASSLGGAGNTIYF
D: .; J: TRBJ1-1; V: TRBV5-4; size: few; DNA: TGTGCCAGCAGCTGGGCCCTCCAGTCCACTGAAGCTTTCTTT; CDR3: CASSWALQSTEAFF
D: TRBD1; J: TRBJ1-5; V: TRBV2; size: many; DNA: TGTGCCAGCAGGAGGACAGGCGACTATTATAGCAATCAGCCCCAGCATTTT; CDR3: CASRRTGDYYSNQPQHF
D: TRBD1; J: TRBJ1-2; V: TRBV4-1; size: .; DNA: TGCGCCAGCAAAGGACAGGGGGCTGAGGGCTACACCTTC; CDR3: CASKGQGAEGYTF
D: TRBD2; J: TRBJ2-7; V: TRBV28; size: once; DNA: TGTGCCAGCAGTTCCCGGACTAGCGGGAGCCACGAGCAGTACTTC; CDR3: CASSSRTSGSHEQYF
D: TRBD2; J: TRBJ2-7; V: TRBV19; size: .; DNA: TGTGCCAGTAGTATAGATCCGGCTAGCGGGAGGTCTACCTTC; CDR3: CASSIDPASGRSTF
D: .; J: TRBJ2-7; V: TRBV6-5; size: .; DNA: TGTGCCAGCAGTTACCCCGGTAGGCCGCCCTACGAGCAGTACTTC; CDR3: CASSYPGRPPYEQYF
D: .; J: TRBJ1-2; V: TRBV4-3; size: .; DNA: TGCGCCAGCAGCCAAGAGGAAGGCTATGGCTACACCTTC; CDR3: CASSQEEGYGYTF
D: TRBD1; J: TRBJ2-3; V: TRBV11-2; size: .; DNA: TGTGCCAGCAGCTTATCCGGGACAGGGTGGAATACGCAGTATTTT; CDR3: CASSLSGTGWNTQYF
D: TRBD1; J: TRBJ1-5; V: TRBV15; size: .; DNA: TGTGCCACCAGCAGAGGGAATCGGGGCAGGGGGCCAGGCAATCAGCCCCAGCATTTT; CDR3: CATSRGNRGRGPGNQPQHF
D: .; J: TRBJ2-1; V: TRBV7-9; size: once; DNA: TGTGCCAGCAGCCAGGGGAGTGAGCAGTTCTTC; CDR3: CASSQGSEQFF
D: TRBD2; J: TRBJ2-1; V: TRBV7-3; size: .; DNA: TGTGCCAGCAGCCGAAGCGGGGGGTCCTACAATGAGCAGTTCTTC; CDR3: CASSRSGGSYNEQFF
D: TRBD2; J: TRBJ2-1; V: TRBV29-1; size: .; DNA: TGCAGCGTCCTAAGGGGGGGACTAGCGGGAGGGCCGGGCAATGAGCAGTTCTTC; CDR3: CSVLRGGLAGGPGNEQFF
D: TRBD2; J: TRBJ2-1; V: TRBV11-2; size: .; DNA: TGTGCCAGCAGCGCTAGCGGTTGGCAGGGAACCTACAATGAGCAGTTCTTC; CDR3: CASSASGWQGTYNEQFF
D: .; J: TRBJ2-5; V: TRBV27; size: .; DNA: TGTGCCAGCAGTCAGTGGGGGGCGGAGACCCAGTACTTC; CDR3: CASSQWGAETQYF
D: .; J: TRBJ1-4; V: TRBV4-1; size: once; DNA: TGCGCCAGCAGCCTCCTGACGGGGGAGGGTGAAAAACTGTTTTTT; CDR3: CASSLLTGEGEKLFF
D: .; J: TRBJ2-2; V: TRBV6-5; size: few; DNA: TGTGCCAGCAGTCCCACCAGGGGGGGCACCGGGGAGCTGTTTTTT; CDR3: CASSPTRGGTGELFF
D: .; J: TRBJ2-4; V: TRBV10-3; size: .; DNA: TGTGCCATCAGTGAGAGTGGGGCCAAAAACATTCAGTACTTC; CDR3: CAISESGAKNIQYF
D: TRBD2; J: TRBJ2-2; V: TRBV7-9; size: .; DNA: TGTGCCAGCAGACCCGGGACTAGCTACGGCGGGGAGCTGTTTTTT; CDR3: CASRPGTSYGGELFF
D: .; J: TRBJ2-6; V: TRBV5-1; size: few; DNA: TGCGCCAGCAGCTTAGGTACCACCGGGACTGGGGCCAACGTCCTGACTTTC; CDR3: CASSLGTTGTGANVLTF
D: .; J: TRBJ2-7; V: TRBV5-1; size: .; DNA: TGCGCCAGCAGCTTGGACACCCAAGGGCCCTACGAGCAGTACTTC; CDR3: CASSLDTQGPYEQYF
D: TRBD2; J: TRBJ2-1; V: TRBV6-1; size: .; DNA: TGTGCCACCTCCCTAGCGGGAGGGCCTAATGAGCAGTTCTTC; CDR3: CATSLAGGPNEQFF
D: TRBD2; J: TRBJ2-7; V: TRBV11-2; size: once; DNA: TGTGCCAGCAGCTTAGGCGGACTAGCGGATTCATTC; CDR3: CASSLGGLADSF